This T cell receptor beta chain was found in a study of control samples from healthy donors and cancer patients. Notes on this clone: At one boundary the junction diverges from the germline segment, which might be a read error.

Germline V gene sequence: CDR1 MNHEY, CDR2 SMNVEV (reference sequence). The CDR3 runs to 15 residues. The method was immunoSEQ multiplex PCR; TCRdb's version includes in-frame clones alone and lacks a portion of them. The repertoire consists of tens of thousands of clones, with around 94% occurring once and the leading ten covering around 4.5%. The sequenced material came from blood. The clonotype originates from a woman aged 18-29 years in good health. The chain is built from TRBV27 and TRBJ1-4, with TRBD1 matching over 7 bases. CDR3 sequence (DNA): TGTGCCAGCAGTTTGAGGGACAGACTGAGGCGAAAAACTGTTTTT. This encodes CASSLRDRLRRKTVF.